This is a list of T cell receptor beta chains from one sample in a study of T-cell reconstitution after alpha-beta-depleted transplantation in children. TCRdb used MiXCR to reprocess the PCR reads, holding one entry per CDR3 protein. Among more than 400,000 distinct CDR3 sequences, roughly 11% were seen once, and the ten largest hold roughly 15%. Sequenced material: PBMCs, mostly from graft donor cells, taken 180 days after TCRalphabeta/CD19-depleted stem cell transplant. These receptors all stem from a female patient aged 2-9 years who had a stem cell transplant for aplastic anemia, so the T cells may come from the graft donor. The CDR3 runs from the conserved cysteine through the conserved F or W. A D gene is named only where the DNA matches it firmly. Only part of the rows carry a size: once, few, many, or a class if the clone is expanded.

CDR3: CSVKNTGELFF; DNA: TGCAGCGTTAAGAACACCGGGGAGCTGTTTTTT; V: TRBV29-1; J: TRBJ2-2; size: many; D: NA
CDR3: CASSPTNNEQFF; DNA: TGTGCCAGCAGCCCTACTAACAATGAGCAGTTCTTC; V: TRBV12-3/TRBV12-4; J: TRBJ2-1; size: NA; D: NA
CDR3: CASSLSGRAGETQYF; DNA: TGTGCCAGCAGCTTGAGCGGGAGGGCCGGGGAGACCCAGTACTTC; V: TRBV5-5; J: TRBJ2-5; size: NA; D: TRBD2
CDR3: CASSLGQINEQFF; DNA: TGTGCCAGCAGCTTAGGGCAGATCAATGAGCAGTTCTTC; V: TRBV7-2; J: TRBJ2-1; size: few; D: NA
CDR3: CASSPGGTNQETQYF; DNA: TGTGCCAGCAGCCCGGGCGGGACTAACCAAGAGACCCAGTACTTC; V: TRBV9; J: TRBJ2-5; size: NA; D: TRBD2
CDR3: CASRKVGQGYEQYF; DNA: TGTGCCAGTCGGAAGGTTGGACAGGGCTACGAGCAGTACTTC; V: TRBV27; J: TRBJ2-7; size: few; D: TRBD1
CDR3: CASSYSPRLAGGLSGANVLTF; DNA: TGTGCCAGCAGTTACTCGCCCCGGCTAGCGGGAGGCCTCTCTGGGGCCAACGTCCTGACTTTC; V: TRBV6-2/TRBV6-3; J: TRBJ2-6; size: NA; D: TRBD2
CDR3: CSVETGFGETQYF; DNA: TGCAGCGTTGAGACAGGGTTTGGAGAGACCCAGTACTTC; V: TRBV29-1; J: TRBJ2-5; size: few; D: TRBD1
CDR3: CASSQLRTENTGELFF; DNA: TGCGCCAGCAGCCAGCTCAGGACGGAGAACACCGGGGAGCTGTTTTTT; V: TRBV5-1; J: TRBJ2-2; size: few; D: NA
CDR3: CASSVAAGVYETQYF; DNA: TGTGCCAGCAGCGTAGCAGCGGGAGTATACGAGACCCAGTACTTC; V: TRBV9; J: TRBJ2-5; size: NA; D: TRBD2
CDR3: CASKLGPTNYGYTF; DNA: TGTGCCAGTAAGCTTGGACCGACTAACTATGGCTACACCTTC; V: TRBV13; J: TRBJ1-2; size: few; D: NA
CDR3: CASRIAGALNNEQFF; DNA: TGTGCCAGCAGAATAGCGGGAGCTCTGAACAATGAGCAGTTCTTC; V: TRBV6-1; J: TRBJ2-1; size: NA; D: TRBD2
CDR3: CASSLTSGRVSDEQYF; DNA: TGTGCCAGCAGCTTAACTAGCGGGAGGGTGAGCGACGAGCAGTACTTC; V: TRBV7-2; J: TRBJ2-7; size: NA; D: TRBD2
CDR3: CASSLTGQGGGYTF; DNA: TGTGCCAGCAGTTTGACCGGACAGGGGGGCGGCTACACCTTC; V: TRBV12-3/TRBV12-4; J: TRBJ1-2; size: many; D: TRBD1
CDR3: CASSLELRNTEAFF; DNA: TGTGCCAGCAGTTTAGAATTGAGGAACACTGAAGCTTTCTTT; V: TRBV12-3/TRBV12-4; J: TRBJ1-1; size: few; D: NA
CDR3: CSAQGQDSYEQYF; DNA: TGCAGTGCCCAGGGACAGGACTCCTACGAGCAGTACTTC; V: TRBV20-1; J: TRBJ2-7; size: NA; D: TRBD1
CDR3: CASSLQGAGELFF; DNA: TGCGCCAGCAGCTTACAGGGGGCCGGGGAGCTGTTTTTT; V: TRBV5-1; J: TRBJ2-2; size: NA; D: TRBD1
CDR3: CASSLDQVAYNEQFF; DNA: TGCGCCAGCAGCTTGGATCAGGTGGCCTACAATGAGCAGTTCTTC; V: TRBV5-1; J: TRBJ2-1; size: few; D: NA
CDR3: CASSYRGNTESFF; DNA: TGCGCCAGCAGCTACCGGGGAAACACTGAATCTTTCTTT; V: TRBV5-1; J: TRBJ1-1; size: NA; D: NA
CDR3: CASSAGQGGNQPQHF; DNA: TGCGCCAGCAGCGCGGGACAGGGCGGCAATCAGCCCCAGCATTTT; V: TRBV5-1; J: TRBJ1-5; size: NA; D: TRBD1
CDR3: CASSLDRMNTGELFF; DNA: TGTGCCAGCAGCTTAGACAGGATGAACACCGGGGAGCTGTTTTTT; V: TRBV7-2; J: TRBJ2-2; size: many; D: NA
CDR3: CSVEGGVGETQYF; DNA: TGCAGCGTTGAAGGGGGGGTGGGGGAGACCCAGTACTTC; V: TRBV29-1; J: TRBJ2-5; size: few; D: NA
CDR3: CASSLDLGPNYGYTF; DNA: TGTGCCAGCAGCTTAGACTTAGGCCCTAACTATGGCTACACCTTC; V: TRBV7-9; J: TRBJ1-2; size: many; D: NA
CDR3: CASSPSGPQYF; DNA: TGTGCCAGCTCACCAAGCGGACCCCAGTACTTC; V: TRBV18; J: TRBJ2-5; size: NA; D: NA
CDR3: CASSLDGVKDTQYF; DNA: TGTGCCAGCAGCTTAGACGGCGTTAAGGATACGCAGTATTTT; V: TRBV7-2; J: TRBJ2-3; size: few; D: NA
CDR3: CASSLRELRRQYF; DNA: TGTGCCAGCAGCTTGAGGGAACTACGTCGGCAGTACTTC; V: TRBV5-8; J: TRBJ2-7; size: NA; D: NA
CDR3: CASSPRRGMETQYF; DNA: TGTGCCAGCAGCCCCCGCAGGGGAATGGAGACCCAGTACTTC; V: TRBV7-2; J: TRBJ2-5; size: NA; D: NA
CDR3: CASSLRSVAGELFF; DNA: TGCGCCAGCAGCTTGCGCAGTGTCGCCGGGGAGCTGTTTTTT; V: TRBV5-1; J: TRBJ2-2; size: many; D: NA
CDR3: CASSLSRGHEQFF; DNA: TGTGCCAGCAGTTTATCCAGAGGACATGAGCAGTTCTTC; V: TRBV27; J: TRBJ2-1; size: NA; D: NA
CDR3: CASSSRSGTGAARAFF; DNA: TGTGCCAGCAGTTCCCGGTCCGGGACAGGGGCGGCGAGGGCTTTCTTT; V: TRBV28; J: TRBJ1-1; size: few; D: TRBD1
CDR3: CSAGPQHNTDTQYF; DNA: TGCAGCGCCGGGCCCCAACATAACACAGATACGCAGTATTTT; V: TRBV29-1; J: TRBJ2-3; size: NA; D: NA
CDR3: CSARAPGRYEQYF; DNA: TGCAGTGCTAGAGCCCCAGGGCGCTACGAGCAGTACTTC; V: TRBV20-1; J: TRBJ2-7; size: few; D: NA
CDR3: CSASLSVGDEQYF; DNA: TGCAGTGCTAGTTTAAGCGTTGGCGACGAGCAGTACTTC; V: TRBV20-1; J: TRBJ2-7; size: many; D: NA
CDR3: CATSRLAGGPTGELFF; DNA: TGTGCCACCAGTCGGCTAGCGGGAGGGCCCACCGGGGAGCTGTTTTTT; V: TRBV24-1; J: TRBJ2-2; size: few; D: TRBD2
CDR3: CASSSLGGSYGYTF; DNA: TGTGCCAGCAGCTCGCTAGGGGGGAGCTATGGCTACACCTTC; V: TRBV7-2; J: TRBJ1-2; size: few; D: NA
CDR3: CSVEVGDAYEQYF; DNA: TGCAGCGTTGAAGTGGGAGACGCGTACGAGCAGTACTTC; V: TRBV29-1; J: TRBJ2-7; size: many; D: NA
CDR3: CASSQVRSRGDGYEQYF; DNA: TGCGCCAGCAGCCAAGTCCGATCTCGCGGGGATGGCTACGAGCAGTACTTC; V: TRBV4-3; J: TRBJ2-7; size: NA; D: NA
CDR3: CASSLATSGLRRETQYF; DNA: TGTGCCAGCAGCTTAGCGACTAGCGGGTTGCGGAGAGAGACCCAGTACTTC; V: TRBV7-2; J: TRBJ2-5; size: few; D: TRBD2
CDR3: CASTRAGGLETQYF; DNA: TGTGCCAGTACCCGAGCGGGGGGGCTGGAGACCCAGTACTTC; V: TRBV19; J: TRBJ2-5; size: NA; D: TRBD2
CDR3: CASSLRLAEATGELFF; DNA: TGTGCCAGCAGCCTAAGACTAGCGGAGGCCACCGGGGAGCTGTTTTTT; V: TRBV9; J: TRBJ2-2; size: NA; D: TRBD2
CDR3: CSGWGLAGVVKNNEQFF; DNA: TGCAGCGGTTGGGGTCTAGCGGGAGTGGTAAAGAACAATGAGCAGTTCTTC; V: TRBV29-1; J: TRBJ2-1; size: few; D: TRBD2
CDR3: CSARAAGIDEKLFF; DNA: TGCAGTGCTAGAGCGGCAGGGATTGATGAAAAACTGTTTTTT; V: TRBV20-1; J: TRBJ1-4; size: few; D: NA
CDR3: CASSLGGLGGSFRDTQYF; DNA: TGTGCCAGCAGCTTAGGGGGGCTCGGTGGGAGTTTTCGAGATACGCAGTATTTT; V: TRBV11-2; J: TRBJ2-3; size: few; D: NA
CDR3: CATSDFGRGTDTQYF; DNA: TGTGCCACCAGTGATTTTGGCAGGGGCACAGATACGCAGTATTTT; V: TRBV24-1; J: TRBJ2-3; size: few; D: NA
CDR3: CASSFDRDGTDTQYF; DNA: TGTGCCAGCAGCTTCGACAGGGACGGCACAGATACGCAGTATTTT; V: TRBV27; J: TRBJ2-3; size: NA; D: TRBD1
CDR3: CASSPGREYHEQYF; DNA: TGTGCCAGCAGCCCGGGGCGGGAGTACCACGAGCAGTACTTC; V: TRBV7-2; J: TRBJ2-7; size: many; D: TRBD2
CDR3: CAISGGNTEAFF; DNA: TGTGCCATCAGTGGGGGGAATACTGAAGCTTTCTTT; V: TRBV10-3; J: TRBJ1-1; size: NA; D: NA
CDR3: CSARVVAGGSLYNEQFF; DNA: TGCAGTGCTAGAGTTGTTGCGGGAGGGAGTCTTTACAATGAGCAGTTCTTC; V: TRBV20-1; J: TRBJ2-1; size: few; D: TRBD2
CDR3: CASSQHGTGGEKLFF; DNA: TGCGCCAGCAGCCAGCACGGGACAGGTGGAGAAAAACTGTTTTTT; V: TRBV4-3; J: TRBJ1-4; size: few; D: TRBD1
CDR3: CASKGQGVNTEAFF; DNA: TGCGCCAGCAAGGGACAGGGCGTGAACACTGAAGCTTTCTTT; V: TRBV5-1; J: TRBJ1-1; size: NA; D: TRBD1
CDR3: CASSQDSPRNEQFF; DNA: TGTGCCAGCAGCCAAGATAGCCCCCGCAATGAGCAGTTCTTC; V: TRBV3-1; J: TRBJ2-1; size: few; D: NA
CDR3: CSVAEGVGTDTQYF; DNA: TGCAGCGTTGCGGAAGGTGTCGGGACAGATACGCAGTATTTT; V: TRBV29-1; J: TRBJ2-3; size: few; D: NA
CDR3: CSVEVSVTGELFF; DNA: TGCAGCGTTGAAGTGTCAGTCACCGGGGAGCTGTTTTTT; V: TRBV29-1; J: TRBJ2-2; size: few; D: NA
CDR3: CAISESLSGRADTQYF; DNA: TGTGCCATCAGTGAGTCGCTTAGCGGGAGGGCAGATACGCAGTATTTT; V: TRBV10-3; J: TRBJ2-3; size: NA; D: TRBD2
CDR3: CAWSDRLSGRADTQYF; DNA: TGTGCCTGGAGTGACCGACTATCCGGGAGGGCAGATACGCAGTATTTT; V: TRBV30; J: TRBJ2-3; size: NA; D: TRBD2
CDR3: CASSLRPAGWGSNEQFF; DNA: TGTGCCAGCAGCCTACGCCCAGCGGGGTGGGGATCCAATGAGCAGTTCTTC; V: TRBV27; J: TRBJ2-1; size: few; D: TRBD2
CDR3: CATSKSREYGEQYF; DNA: TGTGCCACCAGCAAATCAAGGGAGTATGGCGAGCAGTACTTC; V: TRBV15; J: TRBJ2-7; size: many; D: NA
CDR3: CASSLRGDIPGHFSTDTQYF; DNA: TGTGCCAGCAGCTTAAGGGGTGACATTCCGGGACACTTTAGCACAGATACGCAGTATTTT; V: TRBV7-6; J: TRBJ2-3; size: NA; D: NA